These 2 T cell receptor beta chains were sequenced from one sample in a study of cytomegalovirus exposure and HLA in healthy donors. Method: immunoSEQ multiplex PCR; TCRdb's copy keeps in-frame clones and lacks some. The table records 76,000 or so clones, approximately 93% of them present only once. The sequenced sample consisted of PBMCs. These receptors were collected from a young woman in good health and CMV-seronegative.

The rearrangement uses TRBV25-1 and TRBJ2-3, with TRBD1 matching 9 bases. Germline trimming cut 3 bases from V and 2 bases from J; bases unmatched to any gene: 6. This CDR3 is 16 amino acids long. Germline values: CDR1 MGHDK, CDR2 SYGVNS. CDR3 sequence (DNA): TGTGCCAGCAGTGACTGGACAGGGGCGACCACAGATACGCAGTATTTT. Translation gives CASSDWTGATTDTQYF.

This chain uses TRBV28 with TRBJ2-7; weak D call: TRBD1 (6 bases). In germline, CDR1 is MDHEN, CDR2 SYDVKM. Between the trimmed V and J ends, which lost 6 bases and 5 bases, there was a span of 23 bases. The CDR3 length is 16 residues. The CDR3 reads CASSIEVNRAGDEQYF. DNA for the CDR3: TGTGCCAGCAGCATAGAGGTGAACAGGGCAGGGGACGAGCAGTACTTC. Using reference TRBV28 and TRBJ2-7 for the parts outside the CDR3, the full variable domain is DVKVTQSSRYLVKRTGEKVFLECVQDMDHENMFWYRQDPGLGLRLIYFSYDVKMKEKGDIPEGYSVSREKKERFSLILESASTNQTSMYLCASSIEVNRAGDEQYFGPGTRLTVT.